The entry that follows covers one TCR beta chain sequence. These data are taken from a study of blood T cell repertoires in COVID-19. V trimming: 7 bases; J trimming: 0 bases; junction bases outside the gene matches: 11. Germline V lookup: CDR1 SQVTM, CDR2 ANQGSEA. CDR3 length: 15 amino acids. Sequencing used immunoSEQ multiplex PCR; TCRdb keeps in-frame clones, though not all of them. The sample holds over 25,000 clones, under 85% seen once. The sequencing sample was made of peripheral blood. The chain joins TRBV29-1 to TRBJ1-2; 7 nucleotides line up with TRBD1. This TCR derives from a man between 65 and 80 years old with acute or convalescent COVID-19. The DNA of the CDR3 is TGCAGCGGAGGGGACAGCCGCACTACTAACTATGGCTACACCTTC. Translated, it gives CSGGDSRTTNYGYTF.